The T cell receptor beta chain described here comes from a study of T cell changes during pregnancy in multiple sclerosis. The assay was immunoSEQ multiplex PCR, and TCRdb's table has in-frame clones only and misses some. In the table there are 70,000 or so clones, nearly 95% of which are singletons. The V gene's germline CDR1 is MDHEN and CDR2 SYDVKM. The trim removed 5 bases at V and 6 bases at J, leaving 9 bases unmatched. The CDR3 runs to 14 residues. The material was CD4+ T cells from peripheral blood mononuclear cells, obtained after pregnancy. This sequence was found in a female donor with multiple sclerosis, enrolled in a pregnancy study. The chain combines TRBV28 with TRBJ1-1, with 7 positions matching TRBD1. DNA of the CDR3: TGTGCCAGCAGTCTTTTTAAGGGGGCCCCTGAAGCTTTCTTT. Its protein product is CASSLFKGAPEAFF.